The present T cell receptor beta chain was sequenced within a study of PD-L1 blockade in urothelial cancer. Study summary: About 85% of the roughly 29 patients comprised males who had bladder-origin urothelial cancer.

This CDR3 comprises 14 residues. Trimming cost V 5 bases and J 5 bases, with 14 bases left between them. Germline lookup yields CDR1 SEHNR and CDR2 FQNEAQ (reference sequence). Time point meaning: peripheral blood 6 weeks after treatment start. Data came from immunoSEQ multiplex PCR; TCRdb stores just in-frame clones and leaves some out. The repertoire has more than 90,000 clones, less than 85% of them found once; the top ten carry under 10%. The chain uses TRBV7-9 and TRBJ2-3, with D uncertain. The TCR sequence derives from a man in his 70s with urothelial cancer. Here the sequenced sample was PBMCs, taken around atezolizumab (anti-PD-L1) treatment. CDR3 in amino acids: CASSLTVIEDTQYF. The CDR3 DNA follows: TGTGCCAGCAGCCTCACGGTGATCGAAGATACGCAGTATTTT.